One and the same sample provided the 21 T cell receptor beta chains below, sequenced in a study of T cells in Graves' hyperthyroidism and ophthalmopathy. Regions amplified from RNA transcripts were the TCR beta CDR3 regions. The TCR CDR3 first-round RT-PCR relied on the HTBI primer set. TCRdb reprocessed the multiplex PCR reads via MiXCR and lists one record per CDR3 protein. The sample has 530,000 or so distinct CDR3 sequences, 15% to 20% seen once. Sequencing input: blood. All receptors come from a woman aged 18-29 years with Graves' ophthalmopathy.

This clonotype was counted at least ten times. This chain connects TRBV2 to TRBJ2-7; D not resolved. Germline CDR1 is SNHLY and CDR2 is FYNNEI. V dropped 6 bases and J dropped 0 bases, with 9 bases sitting between them. The CDR3 is 13 amino acids. CDR3 loop: CASRWTSSYEQYF. The CDR3 bases are TGTGCCAGCAGGTGGACGTCCTCCTACGAGCAGTACTTC.

The V and J genes are TRBV29-1 and TRBJ1-3, with D maybe TRBD1 (6 bases). Germline V lookup: CDR1 SQVTM, CDR2 ANQGSEA. The V end lost 0 bases, the J end lost 0 bases, and 12 bases lay between the germline ends. This CDR3 is built from 16 residues. CDR3 coding DNA: TGCAGCGTTGAAGATCCCATGACAGGCTCTGGAAACACCATATATTTT. It codes for CSVEDPMTGSGNTIYF.

This clonotype was recorded at least ten times. V and J are TRBV20-1 and TRBJ1-1; D ambiguous. The V gene lost 2 bases and the J gene lost 2 bases, with 9 bases spanning the gap. The CDR3 is 13 residues long. The V gene's germline CDR1 is DFQATT and CDR2 SNEGSKA (reference sequence). CDR3 in amino acids: CSARRFSNTEAFF. CDR3 sequence (DNA): TGCAGTGCTAGACGGTTTTCTAACACTGAAGCTTTCTTT.

In this sample, this clonotype turned up many times. The rearrangement joins TRBV27 to TRBJ2-3; 9 bases are a match to TRBD1. The germline CDR1 and CDR2 sequences are MNHEY and SMNVEV (reference sequence). The CDR3 covers 18 residues. The V and J ends lost 5 bases and 0 bases, in that order; junction bases with no gene match: 12. The CDR3 loop reads CASSPVREGTGSTDTQYF. The CDR3, as DNA: TGTGCCAGCAGTCCCGTTCGAGAAGGGACAGGGAGCACAGATACGCAGTATTTT.

The gene calls are TRBV6-5 and TRBJ2-2, with D perhaps assigned TRBD1 or TRBD2 (6 bases each). CDR3 length equals 15 residues. Germline assignment: CDR1 MNHEY and CDR2 SVGAGI. V lost 0 bases and J 6 bases, leaving 11 bases between the germline ends. The CDR3 protein is CASSYSDGGPGELFF. The CDR3 coding sequence is TGTGCCAGCAGTTACTCTGACGGGGGCCCCGGGGAGCTGTTTTTT.

This clonotype has a handful of counts. The chain combines TRBV19 with TRBJ1-1; 9 positions match TRBD1. CDR3 size: 14 residues. V shed 5 bases, J shed 6 bases, and the junction held 7 bases outside the gene matches. CDR1 is LNHDA and CDR2 is SQIVND in the germline V gene (reference sequence). The chain's CDR3 is CASSVAQGAAEAFF. CDR3 nucleotides: TGTGCCAGTAGTGTCGCACAGGGGGCCGCTGAAGCTTTCTTT.

The chain recombines TRBV7-2 with TRBJ2-5; 10 bases are shared with TRBD2. CDR1 SGHTA and CDR2 FQGNSA come from the germline V gene. There are 15 residues in the CDR3. V lost 6 bases, J lost 2 bases, and 6 bases stayed unmatched. CDR3 coding DNA: TGTGCCAGCAGGTGGCTAGCGGGAGAACAAGAGACCCAGTACTTC. This translates into CASRWLAGEQETQYF.

This clonotype was counted at least ten times. The chain is built from TRBV11-1 and TRBJ2-7; possible D gene TRBD1, 5 bases. V was clipped by 10 bases and J by 0 bases, with 16 bases between them. From germline, CDR1 is SGHAT and CDR2 FQDESV (reference sequence). The length of the CDR3 is 14 residues. CDR3 protein: CATKGPGNSYEQYF. As DNA, the CDR3 is TGTGCCACCAAGGGCCCAGGGAACTCCTACGAGCAGTACTTC. Supplemented by reference TRBV11-1 and TRBJ2-7, the full variable domain reads EAEVAQSPRYKITEKSQAVAFWCDPISGHATLYWYRQILGQGPELLVQFQDESVVDDSQLPKDRFSAERLKGVDSTLKIQPAELGDSAMYLCATKGPGNSYEQYFGPGTRLTVT.

The CDR3 DNA is TGTGCCAGCAGTGAATTTGCCAAAAAGACCCAGTACTTC. Its translation: CASSEFAKKTQYF. The chain links TRBV25-1 to TRBJ2-5, with D hard to call. CDR3 size: 13 residues. Deletions cut 1 base from V and 6 bases from J, with 9 bases between. The germline gives CDR1 MGHDK, CDR2 SYGVNS.

In this sample, this clonotype turned up a few times. The J gene is TRBJ1-2, the V gene TRBV19; maybe TRBD1 (5 bases). The CDR3 is 20 amino acids. Trimming shortened V by 6 bases and J by 4 bases, and 33 bases separated the two germline ends. In germline, CDR1 is LNHDA, CDR2 SQIVND (reference sequence). DNA of the CDR3: TGTGCCAGTAGGAGGGACCCTCTCTCGCAAAAGATTCGAGTTGGCTATGGCTACACCTTC. It translates to CASRRDPLSQKIRVGYGYTF. The full variable domain, in which reference TRBV19 and TRBJ1-2 provide the parts outside the CDR3, is DGGITQSPKYLFRKEGQNVTLSCEQNLNHDAMYWYRQDPGQGLRLIYYSQIVNDFQKGDIAEGYSVSREKKESFPLTVTSAQKNPTAFYLCASRRDPLSQKIRVGYGYTFGSGTRLTVV.

This clonotype has at least ten counts. This CDR3 reads CASSPVGRIDTEAFF. CDR3 bases: TGTGCCAGCAGCCCTGTCGGACGGATTGACACTGAAGCTTTCTTT. The chain is built from TRBV14 and TRBJ1-1, with D unclear. Germline CDR1 SGHDN, CDR2 FVKESK. This CDR3 is 15 amino acids long. Trimming took off 4 bases at V and 3 bases at J, with 15 bases between the two ends.

This clonotype was recorded a few times. The gene calls are TRBV6-4 and TRBJ2-7, with 9 bases lining up with TRBD1. The germline V gene has CDR1 MRHNA and CDR2 SNTAGT. J gave up 3 bases and V 8 bases, and 8 bases lay outside the gene matches. The CDR3 runs 14 residues. The CDR3, as DNA: TGTGCCAGCCCTCCGGGACAGGGAATCTACGAGCAGTACTTC. Translating gives CASPPGQGIYEQYF.

This clonotype was seen repeatedly, ten times or more. The V call is TRBV28, the J call TRBJ2-1; 13 bases line up with TRBD2. V was clipped by 3 bases and J by 9 bases; unmatched bases: 5. Germline-derived CDR1 and CDR2 are MDHEN and SYDVKM. The CDR3 is 15 amino acids. CDR3 region: CASSFSRLAGGEQFF. CDR3 nucleotides: TGTGCCAGCAGTTTTAGTAGACTAGCGGGAGGTGAGCAGTTCTTC.

Notes on this clonotype: Since a much larger clone is just one base distant, this may be a read error. This chain links TRBV20-1 with TRBJ2-1, with D tentatively TRBD1 (5 bases). Per the germline V gene, CDR1 is DFQATT and CDR2 is SNEGSKA (reference sequence). This CDR3 spans 11 amino acids. This chain's CDR3 is CSPDNYSEQFF. Here the CDR3 DNA reads TGCAGTCCGGACAACTACAGTGAGCAGTTCTTC.

This clonotype was counted at least ten times. The J gene is TRBJ1-2, the V gene TRBV5-1, with TRBD1 matching over 8 bases. This CDR3 has 15 residues. Trimming removed 4 bases from V and 5 bases from J; junction bases left unmatched: 10. The germline V gene encodes CDR1 SGHRS and CDR2 YFSETQ. CDR3 DNA sequence: TGCGCCAGCAGCAGCGGACAGGGAATGATATATGGCTACACCTTC. It translates to CASSSGQGMIYGYTF.

There are many counts of this clonotype. The chain couples TRBV30 to TRBJ1-3; D possibly corresponds to TRBD1 (5 bases). CDR1 and CDR2 (germline): GTSNPN, SVGIG (reference sequence). The CDR3 totals 13 residues. Trimming removed 7 bases at V and 4 bases at J, with 14 bases between. The CDR3 DNA sequence: TGTGCCTTTGAGGGGCTCGCCGGAAACACCATATATTTT. It codes for CAFEGLAGNTIYF.

The V and J genes are TRBV27 and TRBJ1-2; 10 nucleotides align to TRBD1. Germline CDR1 reads MNHEY; CDR2 reads SMNVEV (reference sequence). CDR3 length equals 15 residues. V shed 4 bases and J 6 bases; nucleotides not matched to a gene: 8. CDR3 sequence (DNA): TGTGCCAGCAGTTCCGCCGGGACAGGGGTTCATGGCTACACCTTC. Its translation is CASSSAGTGVHGYTF.

This clonotype was counted ten times or more. The V gene is TRBV2, the J gene TRBJ2-3; D might be TRBD2 (5 bases). The germline gives CDR1 SNHLY, CDR2 FYNNEI. The CDR3 extends over 15 amino acids. V dropped 6 bases and J dropped 4 bases, with 17 bases sitting between them. Here the CDR3 DNA reads TGTGCCAGCAGGGTTTGGTCTAGCAGCGCAGATACGCAGTATTTT. Translation gives CASRVWSSSADTQYF.

Note on this clonotype: One junction end does not reproduce the germline sequence, and a read error may be involved. V and J are TRBV28 and TRBJ1-6; D possibly corresponds to TRBD1 (5 bases). Germline CDR1 and CDR2: MDHEN and SYDVKM. There are 15 residues in the CDR3. CDR3 coding DNA: TGTGCCAGCAGTTTCGGGGCACGAAGAAATTCACCCCTCTACTTT. It encodes CASSFGARRNSPLYF. The whole variable domain, filled in from reference TRBV28 and TRBJ1-6, reads DVKVTQSSRYLVKRTGEKVFLECVQDMDHENMFWYRQDPGLGLRLIYFSYDVKMKEKGDIPEGYSVSREKKERFSLILESASTNQTSMYLCASSFGARRNSPLYFGNGTRLTVT.

This clonotype turned up a few times. The chain combines TRBV19 with TRBJ2-5, with D perhaps TRBD1 (6 bases). The CDR3 runs 14 residues. Trimming stripped 5 bases from V and 0 bases from J, with 10 bases between. The germline V gene encodes CDR1 LNHDA and CDR2 SQIVND (reference sequence). For the CDR3, the DNA is TGTGCCAGTAGTCCACGGGACAACCAAGAGACCCAGTACTTC. It is translated as CASSPRDNQETQYF.

This clonotype showed up many times. The J gene is TRBJ1-1, the V gene TRBV7-6, with D possibly TRBD1 on 5 matching bases. This CDR3 region has 15 residues. V was shortened by 7 bases and J by 4 bases, with 19 bases between the two germline ends. CDR1 SGHVS and CDR2 FNYEAQ come from the germline V gene. CDR3 sequence reads: CASTNGREGTTEAFF. The CDR3 coding sequence is TGTGCCAGCACCAACGGGAGGGAGGGGACCACTGAAGCTTTCTTT.